One and the same sample provided the 23 T cell receptor beta chains below, sequenced in a study of T cell responses to AZD1222 COVID-19 vaccine. Assay used: immunoSEQ multiplex PCR; TCRdb lists only in-frame clones, some missing. The sample holds 120,000 or so clones; about 88% are singletons and the top ten take 1.5% to 2%. Sequenced material: peripheral blood, taken on day 0 of AZD1222 vaccination. The receptor source for this set is an adult in good health.

The rearrangement joins TRBV12-3 or TRBV12-4 to TRBJ2-7, with D maybe TRBD2 (6 bases). V was cut by 6 bases and J by 1 base, with 10 bases left in between. This CDR3 region has 13 residues. CDR3 bases: TGTGCCAGCAGGTATAGCGGATCCTACGAGCAGTACTTC. Its protein is CASRYSGSYEQYF.

The chain recombines TRBV4-2 with TRBJ1-2; TRBD1 aligns across 11 bases. The CDR3 consists of 15 residues. Germline assignment: CDR1 LGHNA and CDR2 YNFKEQ. Trimming at V came to 1 base and at J to 4 bases, leaving 2 bases not matched to a gene. The CDR3 loop reads CASSQGTGGAYGYTF. The CDR3 DNA reads as TGTGCCAGCAGCCAAGGGACAGGGGGCGCCTATGGCTACACCTTC.

V usage is TRBV11-2 and J usage is TRBJ2-2; the D gene is possibly TRBD1 (6 bases). The CDR3 totals 16 residues. Trimming stripped 1 base from V and 5 bases from J, with 14 bases between. Germline CDR1 and CDR2: SGHAT and FQNNGV. The CDR3: CASSLAWRTETGELFF. CDR3 DNA: TGTGCCAGCAGCTTAGCGTGGAGGACAGAAACCGGGGAGCTGTTTTTT.

This sequence joins TRBV6-5 and TRBJ2-7, with unresolved D. The germline V and J ends were trimmed by 5 bases and 2 bases, with 4 bases remaining between them. Per germline, CDR1 MNHEY and CDR2 SVGAGI. This CDR3 contains 11 residues. CDR3 in DNA: TGTGCCAGCAGTAGGACCTACGAGCAGTACTTC. Translation: CASSRTYEQYF.

This sequence joins TRBV6-1 and TRBJ1-3, with no clear D. V lost 2 bases and J 3 bases, leaving 14 bases between the germline ends. Germline V gene lookup returns CDR1 MNHNS and CDR2 SASEGT. This CDR3 has 16 residues. CDR3 amino acids: CASSEIGSPHGNTIYF. CDR3 sequence (DNA): TGTGCCAGCAGTGAAATCGGTAGTCCGCATGGAAACACCATATATTTT.

This clone was counted once. The chain recombines TRBV6-5 with TRBJ1-1; D gene unclear. CDR1 and CDR2 from the germline V gene are MNHEY and SVGAGI. This CDR3 region has 13 residues. V was trimmed by 0 bases and J by 10 bases, leaving 12 bases between them. In DNA, the CDR3 is TGTGCCAGCAGTTACTCAGGGCAACGTGCAGCTTTCTTT. Translated, it gives CASSYSGQRAAFF.

This rearrangement joins TRBV2 to TRBJ1-1, with 7 bases that match TRBD1. Per germline, CDR1 SNHLY and CDR2 FYNNEI. The CDR3 covers 14 residues. With V trimmed by 5 bases and J by 3 bases, 6 bases remained unmatched. DNA of the CDR3: TGTGCCAGCAGTTATCAGGGGGGGGACACTGAAGCTTTCTTT. As protein: CASSYQGGDTEAFF.

The rearrangement uses TRBV15 and TRBJ2-5; 7 nucleotides line up with TRBD2. Germline V lookup: CDR1 LNHNV, CDR2 YYDKDF (reference sequence). The CDR3 sequence is 13 residues long. J was trimmed by 5 bases and V by 5 bases; bases with no gene match: 5. The CDR3: CATSVRGGETQYF. The CDR3 nucleotides are TGTGCCACCAGCGTCCGGGGAGGGGAGACCCAGTACTTC.

The V gene is TRBV12-5, the J gene TRBJ2-7; D is ambiguous. V was clipped by 1 base and J by 2 bases, with 6 bases between them. The CDR3 is 13 residues long. CDR1 is LGHNT, CDR2 FRNRAP, per germline. The CDR3 coding sequence is TGTGCTAGTGGTTTGGAGCCGCCCTACGAGCAGTACTTC. It encodes CASGLEPPYEQYF. The variable domain in full, completed from reference TRBV12-5 and TRBJ2-7, reads DARVTQTPRHKVTEMGQEVTMRCQPILGHNTVFWYRQTMMQGLELLAYFRNRAPLDDSGMPKDRFSAEMPDATLATLKIQPSEPRDSAVYFCASGLEPPYEQYFGPGTRLTVT.

The chain recombines TRBV4-1 with TRBJ2-7, with D maybe TRBD1 (5 bases). This CDR3 contains 15 residues. With 1 base removed from V and 3 bases from J, the gap between germline ends came to 13 bases. Germline assignment: CDR1 MGHRA and CDR2 YSYEKL. The CDR3 region has the DNA TGCGCCAGCAGCCAAGGTCTTACAGGCAGCTACGAGCAGTACTTC. Protein product: CASSQGLTGSYEQYF.

The gene calls are TRBV6-6 and TRBJ1-1; D is uncertain. The CDR3 contains 13 residues. V lost 7 bases and J lost 6, with 15 bases in between. Germline V gene data show CDR1 as MNHNY and CDR2 as SVGAGI (reference sequence). DNA for the CDR3: TGTGCCAGCACCTCGGTTATTATGGCTGAAGCTTTCTTT. This sequence encodes CASTSVIMAEAFF.

This chain links TRBV3-1 (or the pseudogene TRBV3-2) with TRBJ1-6, with 7 bases identical to TRBD1. This CDR3 region has 14 residues. Germline lookup yields CDR1 LGHDT and CDR2 YNNKEL (reference sequence). Trimming took 5 bases from V and 9 from J; bases not matched to a gene: 7. The CDR3 coding sequence is TGTGCCAGCAGCGCAGACAGGGTCGGTTCACCCCTCCACTTT. This sequence encodes CASSADRVGSPLHF.

The chain is built from TRBV24-1 and TRBJ2-3; 9 bases align to TRBD2. Looked up from germline, CDR1 is KGHDR and CDR2 is SFDVKD. V lost 3 bases, J lost 2 bases, and 8 bases stayed unmatched. The CDR3 extends over 17 amino acids. The CDR3 DNA follows: TGTGCCACCAGTGATGGGAGGCTAGCGGGACACACAGATACGCAGTATTTT. Encoded protein: CATSDGRLAGHTDTQYF.

The chain carries TRBV2 and TRBJ1-3; 10 bases agree with TRBD1. This CDR3 has 13 residues. The germline V gene has CDR1 SNHLY and CDR2 FYNNEI. V shed 6 bases and J 8 bases; nucleotides not matched to a gene: 4. Here the CDR3 reads CASSLGTGDTIYF. The CDR3 DNA reads TGTGCCAGCAGCCTCGGGACAGGGGACACCATATATTTT.

The rearrangement links TRBV7-2 to TRBJ2-5, with D perhaps TRBD1 (6 bases). Per germline, CDR1 SGHTA and CDR2 FQGNSA. CDR3 size: 13 residues. The V end was cut by 5 bases, the J end by 3 bases, with 10 bases between. Here the CDR3 DNA reads TGTGCCAGCAGCATCGACAGGAAAGAGACCCAGTACTTC. Its protein is CASSIDRKETQYF.

The chain combines TRBV7-8 with TRBJ1-5, with D perhaps TRBD1 (5 bases). Germline loops: CDR1 SGHVS, CDR2 FQNEAQ. CDR3 length: 16 residues. V was clipped by 4 bases and J by 0 bases, with 13 bases between them. The CDR3 region is CASSSDSLYSNQPQHF. The CDR3 DNA reads TGTGCCAGCAGCTCCGACAGCCTTTATAGCAATCAGCCCCAGCATTTT.

This clone was detected once. The V gene is TRBV3-1 (or the pseudogene TRBV3-2), the J gene TRBJ1-2, with D possibly TRBD1 on 6 matching bases. V was trimmed by 4 bases and J by 5 bases, leaving 11 bases between them. This CDR3 contains 13 residues. In germline, CDR1 is LGHDT, CDR2 YNNKEL (reference sequence). CDR3 region: CASSPSRGYGYTF. Here the CDR3 DNA reads TGTGCCAGCAGCCCTTCAAGGGGGTATGGCTACACCTTC.

The chain employs TRBV9 and TRBJ2-7; possible D gene TRBD1, 5 bases. Trimming shortened V by 0 bases and J by 4 bases, and 11 bases separated the two germline ends. From germline, CDR1 is SGDLS and CDR2 YYNGEE. The length of the CDR3 is 14 residues. The CDR3 reads CASSVDEGVYEQYF. Here the CDR3 DNA reads TGTGCCAGCAGCGTAGATGAAGGGGTGTACGAGCAGTACTTC.

The CDR3, as DNA: TGCGCCAGCAGCCCCGTGTTAGGACGGAAGAACACTGAAGCTTTCTTT. This encodes CASSPVLGRKNTEAFF. The V call is TRBV4-1, the J call TRBJ1-1, with D unresolved. Germline V gene lookup returns CDR1 MGHRA and CDR2 YSYEKL. V lost 4 bases, J lost 1 base, and 16 bases lay in between. The CDR3 spans 16 residues.

V and J are TRBV24-1 and TRBJ2-2; D is uncertain. V was cut by 3 bases and J by 7 bases, with 5 bases left in between. The length of the CDR3 is 12 residues. Germline assignment: CDR1 KGHDR and CDR2 SFDVKD. This chain's CDR3 is CATSDLVGELFF. The CDR3 DNA follows: TGTGCCACCAGTGATCTCGTCGGGGAGCTGTTTTTT.

The V call is TRBV3-1 (or the pseudogene TRBV3-2), the J call TRBJ2-7, with 10 positions matching TRBD1. This CDR3 is built from 16 residues. Germline loops: CDR1 LGHDT, CDR2 YNNKEL (reference sequence). J lost 1 base, V lost 3 bases, and 6 bases had no gene match. CDR3 sequence (DNA): TGTGCCAGCAGCCATCGCGACAGGGGGCGATCCTACGAGCAGTACTTC. Its protein product is CASSHRDRGRSYEQYF.

The CDR3 protein is CASRPLAGTDTQYF. CDR3 DNA: TGCGCCAGCAGGCCACTAGCGGGCACAGATACGCAGTATTTT. The chain is built from TRBV5-1 and TRBJ2-3; 8 nucleotides line up with TRBD2. Germline lookup yields CDR1 SGHRS and CDR2 YFSETQ. The CDR3 has 14 amino acids. The trim removed 5 bases at V and 1 base at J, leaving 3 bases unmatched.

Here the CDR3 DNA reads TGTGCCAGCAGTGTCCGGCTAAATGAAAAACTGTTTTTT. Translating it yields CASSVRLNEKLFF. The J gene is TRBJ1-4, the V gene TRBV2; no reliable D call. V was pared by 4 bases and J by 5 bases, with 8 bases between. CDR1 is SNHLY and CDR2 is FYNNEI in the germline V gene. This CDR3 has 13 amino acids.